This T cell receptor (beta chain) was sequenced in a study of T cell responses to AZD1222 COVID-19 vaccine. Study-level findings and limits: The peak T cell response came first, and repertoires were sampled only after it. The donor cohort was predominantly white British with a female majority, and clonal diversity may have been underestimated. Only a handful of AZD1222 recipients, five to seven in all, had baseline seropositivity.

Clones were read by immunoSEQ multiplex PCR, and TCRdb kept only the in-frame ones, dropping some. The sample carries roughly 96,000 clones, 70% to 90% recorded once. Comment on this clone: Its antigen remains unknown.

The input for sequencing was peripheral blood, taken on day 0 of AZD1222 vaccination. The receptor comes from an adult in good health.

The CDR3 sequence is CASSLPGGSYEQYF. Here the CDR3 DNA reads TGTGCCAGCAGCTTACCGGGAGGCTCCTACGAGCAGTACTTC. The chain uses TRBV7-9 and TRBJ2-7; 7 bases fit TRBD2. The CDR3 covers 14 residues. Germline V CDR1 and CDR2: SEHNR, FQNEAQ (reference sequence). V shed 2 bases and J 0 bases; nucleotides not matched to a gene: 1.